Presented here are 4 T cell receptor beta chains from one specimen sequenced in a study of blood T cell repertoires in COVID-19. The method was immunoSEQ multiplex PCR; TCRdb's version includes in-frame clones alone and lacks a portion of them. The sample shows a few hundred thousand clones, less than 90% of them seen only once. Sequences were obtained from PBMCs or T cells enriched from blood (not recorded which). The receptors here all came from a woman aged 50 to 65 in a cohort exposed to, infected with or recovered from COVID-19 (not recorded which).

The rearrangement links TRBV28 to TRBJ2-1; TRBD2 agrees at 12 bases. Germline V gene sequence: CDR1 MDHEN, CDR2 SYDVKM. V lost 6 bases, J lost 4 bases, and 4 bases stayed unmatched. The CDR3 length is 15 residues. The CDR3 region is CASSAGLAGYNEQFF. Written as DNA, the CDR3 is TGTGCCAGCAGCGCAGGACTAGCGGGGTACAATGAGCAGTTCTTC.

V usage is TRBV18 and J usage is TRBJ2-7; 10 nucleotides match TRBD1. Germline V gives CDR1 KGHSH, CDR2 LQKENI. This CDR3 comprises 13 residues. J gave up 7 bases and V 5 bases, and 5 bases lay outside the gene matches. The CDR3 nucleotides are TGTGCCAGCTCAATGGACAGGGGGATGGAGCAGTACTTC. It encodes CASSMDRGMEQYF.

The gene calls are TRBV4-2 and TRBJ2-7, with 8 bases identical to TRBD1. The CDR3 is made up of 18 amino acids. Germline V gene sequence: CDR1 LGHNA, CDR2 YNFKEQ. Losses at the gene ends were 0 bases for V and 3 bases for J; bases not matched to a gene: 13. CDR3 nucleotide sequence: TGTGCCAGCAGCCAAGATCCTCAGGGGGCGATTGAAGTCTACGAGCAGTACTTC. This encodes CASSQDPQGAIEVYEQYF.

This clone has a single count. The CDR3 loop is CATSRGGLNTEAFF. CDR3 nucleotides: TGTGCCACCAGCAGAGGAGGGCTGAACACTGAAGCTTTCTTT. This chain links TRBV15 with TRBJ1-1; the D is unclear. With 1 base removed from V and 0 bases from J, the gap between germline ends came to 6 bases. Germline CDR1 reads LNHNV; CDR2 reads YYDKDF (reference sequence). The length of the CDR3 is 14 residues.